One and the same sample provided the 11 T cell receptor beta chains below, sequenced in a study of blood T cell repertoires in COVID-19. Measured with immunoSEQ multiplex PCR; TCRdb has only the in-frame clones, and not every one. The sample carries 250,000 to 300,000 clones, approximately 90% recorded once. The specimen sequenced was peripheral blood. These receptors were collected from a woman aged 60-70 years with acute or convalescent COVID-19.

The DNA of the CDR3 is TGTGCCAGCAGTTATATAAGCACAGATACGCAGTATTTT. Translation: CASSYISTDTQYF. The rearrangement uses TRBV6-6 and TRBJ2-3; D unclear. The CDR3 is made up of 13 amino acids. Germline V gives CDR1 MNHNY, CDR2 SVGAGI (reference sequence). V was clipped by 3 bases and J by 0 bases, with 4 bases between them.

This chain joins TRBV7-3 and TRBJ1-2, with D tentatively TRBD1 (6 bases). V was shortened by 5 bases and J by 4 bases, with 11 bases between the two germline ends. The CDR3 covers 13 residues. The germline CDR1 and CDR2 sequences are SGHTA and FQGTGA. This chain's CDR3 is CASSTLRGYGYTF. CDR3 in DNA: TGTGCCAGCAGCACCCTCAGGGGCTATGGCTACACCTTC.

This clone has only a few counts. The rearrangement links TRBV7-9 to TRBJ1-5; D might be TRBD1 (5 bases). This CDR3 is built from 14 residues. Germline values: CDR1 SEHNR, CDR2 FQNEAQ (reference sequence). Trimming took 1 base from V and 6 from J, leaving 10 bases between them. CDR3: CASSLGGTGQPQHF. CDR3 nucleotide sequence: TGTGCCAGCAGCTTAGGGGGCACAGGTCAGCCCCAGCATTTT. Full variable domain (rest looked up from reference TRBV7-9 and TRBJ1-5): DTGVSQNPRHKITKRGQNVTFRCDPISEHNRLYWYRQTLGQGPEFLTYFQNEAQLEKSRLLSDRFSAERPKGSFSTLEIQRTEQGDSAMYLCASSLGGTGQPQHFGDGTRLSIL.

This chain connects TRBV5-1 to TRBJ2-2, with 10 positions matching TRBD1. The J segment lost 5 bases and the V segment lost 1 base, leaving 8 bases of the junction unmatched. The CDR3 totals 17 residues. In germline, CDR1 is SGHRS, CDR2 YFSETQ. CDR3 sequence reads: CASSLLLDRGKTGELFF. The CDR3 bases are TGCGCCAGCAGCTTGCTCCTGGACAGGGGGAAGACCGGGGAGCTGTTTTTT. Complete variable domain (other parts from reference TRBV5-1 and TRBJ2-2): KAGVTQTPRYLIKTRGQQVTLSCSPISGHRSVSWYQQTPGQGLQFLFEYFSETQRNKGNFPGRFSGRQFSNSRSEMNVSTLELGDSALYLCASSLLLDRGKTGELFFGEGSRLTVL.

Of note for this clone: At the DNA level, this CDR3 is encoded by other sequences in the same sample as well. The chain joins TRBV5-1 to TRBJ2-7; TRBD1 matches 8 bases. With V trimmed by 3 bases and J by 4 bases, 3 bases remained unmatched. The CDR3 is 13 amino acids. CDR1 and CDR2 from the germline V gene are SGHRS and YFSETQ. CDR3 amino acids: CASSSRQGYEQYF. For the CDR3, the DNA is TGCGCCAGCAGCTCTAGACAGGGGTACGAGCAGTACTTC. Complete variable domain (other parts from reference TRBV5-1 and TRBJ2-7): KAGVTQTPRYLIKTRGQQVTLSCSPISGHRSVSWYQQTPGQGLQFLFEYFSETQRNKGNFPGRFSGRQFSNSRSEMNVSTLELGDSALYLCASSSRQGYEQYFGPGTRLTVT.

The rearrangement uses TRBV28 and TRBJ1-2, with no clear D. Germline values: CDR1 MDHEN, CDR2 SYDVKM. The CDR3 extends over 10 amino acids. Trimming removed 10 bases from V and 6 bases from J, with 9 bases in between. CDR3 region: CATRENGYTF. CDR3 sequence (DNA): TGTGCCACCCGCGAAAATGGCTACACCTTC.

This rearrangement joins TRBV5-1 to TRBJ2-1; D is unclear. This CDR3 spans 14 amino acids. Germline CDR1 is SGHRS and CDR2 is YFSETQ. The V gene lost 0 bases and the J gene lost 6 bases, with 10 bases spanning the gap. The CDR3 sequence is CASSLAQATNEQFF. Written as DNA, the CDR3 is TGCGCCAGCAGCTTGGCCCAGGCCACCAATGAGCAGTTCTTC.

The chain employs TRBV24-1 and TRBJ1-5, with 12 bases that match TRBD1. V dropped 9 bases and J dropped 7; count of bases not matched to a gene: 6. The germline V gene has CDR1 KGHDR and CDR2 SFDVKD. The CDR3 runs 14 residues. CDR3 residues: CATSGQGAGQPQHF. As DNA, the CDR3 is TGTGCCACCTCGGGACAGGGGGCCGGGCAGCCCCAGCATTTT.

This clone appeared once. The rearrangement uses TRBV11-2 and TRBJ1-1; TRBD1 matches at 7 bases. Trimming took 5 bases from V and 6 from J; bases not matched to a gene: 6. In germline, CDR1 is SGHAT, CDR2 FQNNGV. The CDR3 loop spans 13 amino acids. The CDR3 coding sequence is TGTGCCAGCAGCCGGGGACAGTGGGCTGAAGCTTTCTTT. Amino acids: CASSRGQWAEAFF.

This chain links TRBV6-6 with TRBJ2-2, with D possibly matching TRBD1 (5 bases). Trimming cost V 5 bases and J 6 bases, with 25 bases left between them. CDR1 is MNHNY and CDR2 is SVGAGI in the germline V gene (reference sequence). The CDR3 runs to 18 residues. The CDR3 nucleotides are TGTGCCAGCAGTCCCGACCGGGCTGCATTATTAGGGGCCGGGGAGCTGTTTTTT. Translating gives CASSPDRAALLGAGELFF.

The chain couples TRBV5-3 to TRBJ2-1; tentatively, D is TRBD2 (6 bases). TRBV5-3 is an ORF, with its function uncertain. This CDR3 has 15 residues. Trimming left V 0 bases short and J 4 bases short, with 11 bases between. This CDR3 reads CARSLGGGTYNEQFF. CDR3 coding DNA: TGTGCCAGAAGCTTGGGGGGCGGGACTTACAATGAGCAGTTCTTC.